The clone carrying this T cell receptor (beta chain) was counted a few times. TCR beta CDR3 was amplified by multiplex PCR using 32 V and 13 J primers. In TCRdb, the multiplex PCR reads were re-called with MiXCR into one record per CDR3 protein. The sample has 6,500 or so distinct CDR3 sequences, under 25% seen once; the top ten hold roughly 13%. The data derive from a study of immune heterogeneity within non-small cell lung tumors. The CDR3 runs to 11 residues. Germline-derived CDR1 and CDR2 are SNHLY and FYNNEI. The V gene lost 3 bases and the J gene lost 6 bases, with 5 bases spanning the gap. Bulk tumor genomic DNA was the template, and each sample received approximately 0.65 ug. Biopsy collection occurred during surgery, with several far-apart biopsies per primary tumor. Curative surgical treatment was performed in patients who had newly diagnosed, untreated non-small cell lung cancer.

The sample comprised lung tumor tissue. The origin of this receptor is a female donor with non-small cell lung cancer. The chain uses TRBV2 and TRBJ2-5, with D possibly matching TRBD2 (5 bases). CDR3 region: CASSDGKTQYF. Written as DNA, the CDR3 is TGTGCCAGCAGTGACGGGAAGACCCAGTACTTC.